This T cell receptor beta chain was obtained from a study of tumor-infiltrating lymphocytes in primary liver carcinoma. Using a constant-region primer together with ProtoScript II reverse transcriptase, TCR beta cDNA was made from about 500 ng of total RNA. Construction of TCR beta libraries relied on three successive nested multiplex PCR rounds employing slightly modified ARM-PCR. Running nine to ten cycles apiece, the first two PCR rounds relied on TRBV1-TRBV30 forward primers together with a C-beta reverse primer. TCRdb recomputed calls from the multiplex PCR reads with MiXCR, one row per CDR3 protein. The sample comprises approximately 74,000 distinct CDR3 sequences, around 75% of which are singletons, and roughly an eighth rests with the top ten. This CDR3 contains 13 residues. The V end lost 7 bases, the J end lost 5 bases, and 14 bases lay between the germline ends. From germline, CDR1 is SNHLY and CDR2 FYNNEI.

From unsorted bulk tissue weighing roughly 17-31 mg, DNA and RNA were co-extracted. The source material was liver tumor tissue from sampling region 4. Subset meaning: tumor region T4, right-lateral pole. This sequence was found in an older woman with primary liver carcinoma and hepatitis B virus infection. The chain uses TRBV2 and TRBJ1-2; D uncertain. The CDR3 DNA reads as TGTGCCAGCATGACCGTTATTGGTTATGGCTACACCTTC. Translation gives CASMTVIGYGYTF.